The source of this TCR beta chain is a study of blood T cell repertoires in COVID-19. Study-level background: There were acute and convalescent COVID-19 samples, and they came from the United States, Italy and Spain. PBMCs, B-cell-depleted T cells, or T cells were the source of the cDNA or gDNA that made up the material.

TCRdb's copy holds only in-frame clones and misses some; the assay was immunoSEQ multiplex PCR. This sample has roughly 260,000 clones; around 89% occur once, and the top ten carry roughly 4%. The V and J ends lost 3 bases and 2 bases respectively, with 8 bases between them. The CDR3 consists of 15 residues. Per germline, CDR1 LNHDA and CDR2 SQIVND (reference sequence). The chain joins TRBV19 to TRBJ2-6; D perhaps matches TRBD2 (5 bases). The receptor's source is a man in his fifties or sixties who had recovered from COVID-19. The sample taken for sequencing was peripheral blood. CDR3 bases: TGTGCCAGTAGTATGTACGGGACTGGGGCCAACGTCCTGACTTTC. This codes for CASSMYGTGANVLTF. The complete variable domain, with remaining parts taken from reference TRBV19 and TRBJ2-6, reads DGGITQSPKYLFRKEGQNVTLSCEQNLNHDAMYWYRQDPGQGLRLIYYSQIVNDFQKGDIAEGYSVSREKKESFPLTVTSAQKNPTAFYLCASSMYGTGANVLTFGAGSRLTVL.